Below are 12 T cell receptor beta chains sequenced from a single sample in a study of T cells after yellow fever vaccination. TCRdb called the 5' RACE reads again in MiXCR, with one record for every CDR3 protein. The data show 230,000 or so distinct CDR3 sequences, with about 3.5% seen just once and roughly a fifth held by the top ten. This material consisted of PBMCs, taken 15 days after the yellow fever booster vaccination. The receptors derive from a man aged 18 to 29 who received the YFV17D yellow fever vaccine.

This clonotype appeared many times. The chain combines TRBV7-3 with TRBJ2-6, with TRBD2 identical over 11 bases. J lost 0 bases, V lost 5 bases, and 15 bases had no gene match. Germline CDR1 is SGHTA and CDR2 is FQGTGA. The CDR3 sequence is 21 residues long. Written as DNA, the CDR3 is TGTGCCAGCAGCGAAAGGGGACTAGCGGCTCTATACCCCTCTGGGGCCAACGTCCTGACTTTC. Its translation is CASSERGLAALYPSGANVLTF.

This clonotype has a count of ten or more. J is TRBJ2-3 and V is TRBV4-1; D possibly corresponds to TRBD2 (5 bases). The CDR3 is 15 residues long. V lost 4 bases, J lost 2 bases, and 13 bases lay in between. CDR1 and CDR2 (germline): MGHRA, YSYEKL. The CDR3 DNA is TGCGCCAGCAGCCTCGAGACTACCCTCACAGATACGCAGTATTTT. Translation: CASSLETTLTDTQYF.

This clonotype was seen at least ten times. The chain links TRBV12-3 or TRBV12-4 to TRBJ1-1; D remains unclear. There are 13 residues in the CDR3. V dropped 5 bases and J dropped 10 bases, with 17 bases sitting between them. The CDR3 region is CASSGRGGARAFF. The CDR3 DNA reads as TGTGCCAGCAGTGGCCGAGGTGGTGCACGAGCTTTCTTT.

This clonotype showed up many times. This chain uses TRBV7-2 with TRBJ2-6; D uncertain. CDR3 length: 15 residues. V was clipped by 2 bases and J by 1 base, with 6 bases between them. The germline CDR1 and CDR2 sequences are SGHTA and FQGNSA. CDR3 amino acids: CASSLKGSGANVLTF. Here the CDR3 DNA reads TGTGCCAGCAGCTTAAAGGGATCTGGGGCCAACGTCCTGACTTTC.

This clonotype was counted many times. The V gene is TRBV5-1, the J gene TRBJ2-5; 8 nucleotides align to TRBD2. The germline gives CDR1 SGHRS, CDR2 YFSETQ. The V gene end was trimmed by 0 bases and the J gene end by 9 bases; junction bases not matched to a gene: 10. This CDR3 contains 15 residues. The CDR3 nucleotides read TGCGCCAGCAGCTTGGGCGGGAGGTCCATCGGGGCCCAGTACTTC. Protein product: CASSLGGRSIGAQYF.

Many counts were recorded for this clonotype. This chain links TRBV29-1 with TRBJ2-3; D possibly corresponds to TRBD2 (7 bases). The length of the CDR3 is 14 residues. V shed 6 bases and J shed 2 bases, with 15 bases lying between them. From germline, CDR1 is SQVTM and CDR2 ANQGSEA. The CDR3 DNA reads TGCAGCGTCCGGCGGGGGCGTATCACAGATACGCAGTATTTT. Translation gives CSVRRGRITDTQYF.

This clonotype was counted ten times or more. V gene TRBV3-1 combines with J gene TRBJ2-3; tentatively, D is TRBD2 (5 bases). The CDR3 has 13 amino acids. The V gene lost 0 bases and the J gene lost 4 bases, with 5 bases spanning the gap. Germline-derived CDR1 and CDR2 are LGHDT and YNNKEL (reference sequence). The CDR3 DNA sequence: TGTGCCAGCAGCCAAGAGGGAGCAGATACGCAGTATTTT. As protein: CASSQEGADTQYF.

This clonotype was observed many times. V is TRBV4-3 and J is TRBJ1-2; D is unclear. CDR3 size: 16 residues. In germline, CDR1 is LGHNA, CDR2 YSLEER. Deletions cut 2 bases from V and 7 bases from J, with 20 bases between. The DNA of the CDR3 is TGCGCCAGCAGCCAATCGCGGACGTCCTCCGCGAGTGGCTACACCTTC. Encoded protein: CASSQSRTSSASGYTF.

This clonotype has ten or more counts. The rearrangement uses TRBV23-1 and TRBJ2-7, with D perhaps TRBD2 (5 bases). TRBV23-1 has ORF status, its function being uncertain. V gave up 6 bases and J gave up 4 bases, with 16 bases separating them. The CDR3 spans 14 residues. Here the CDR3 reads CASSRFTGKYEQYF. The CDR3 nucleotides are TGCGCCAGCAGCCGTTTCACGGGGAAATACGAGCAGTACTTC.

This clonotype has ten or more counts. The rearrangement joins TRBV25-1 to TRBJ1-1; the D gene is possibly TRBD1 (6 bases). The CDR3 covers 13 residues. Trimming removed 6 bases from V and 4 bases from J, with 12 bases in between. Per the germline V gene, CDR1 is MGHDK and CDR2 is SYGVNS. The CDR3 here is CASSPGAVTEAFF. DNA of the CDR3: TGTGCCAGCAGCCCAGGGGCGGTCACTGAAGCTTTCTTT.

Ten or more counts support this clonotype. The V and J genes are TRBV5-1 and TRBJ1-1; D call uncertain. Germline lookup yields CDR1 SGHRS and CDR2 YFSETQ. Deletions cut 4 bases from V and 0 bases from J, with 13 bases between. This CDR3 has 15 residues. DNA for the CDR3: TGCGCCAGCAGCCCGATGACAATAATGAACACTGAAGCTTTCTTT. Encoded protein: CASSPMTIMNTEAFF. Using reference TRBV5-1 and TRBJ1-1 for the parts outside the CDR3, the full variable domain is KAGVTQTPRYLIKTRGQQVTLSCSPISGHRSVSWYQQTPGQGLQFLFEYFSETQRNKGNFPGRFSGRQFSNSRSEMNVSTLELGDSALYLCASSPMTIMNTEAFFGQGTRLTVV.

This clonotype occurred many times. J is TRBJ2-3 and V is TRBV1. TRBV1 is recorded as a pseudogene. This CDR3 region has 14 residues. CDR3 bases: TGCACCAGCAGCCAACCATGTGGGGCAGATACGCAGTATTTT. It specifies CTSSQPCGADTQYF.